Below are 5 T cell receptor beta chains sequenced from a single sample in a study of blood T cell repertoires in COVID-19. Sequenced by immunoSEQ multiplex PCR; TCRdb stores in-frame clones only, minus some. The data hold under 95,000 clones, with roughly nine tenths observed a single time. Material for sequencing was peripheral blood. Receptors originate from a man in his fifties or sixties with COVID-19, enrolled during active disease.

The V gene is TRBV3-1 (or the pseudogene TRBV3-2), the J gene TRBJ1-6; TRBD1 agrees at 7 bases. The ends lost 5 bases at V and 6 bases at J; junction bases unmatched: 4. In germline, CDR1 is LGHDT, CDR2 YNNKEL (reference sequence). The CDR3 covers 14 residues. CDR3 in DNA: TGTGCCAGCAGCGCGGGACAGACTAATTCACCCCTCCACTTT. Residues: CASSAGQTNSPLHF.

The V call is TRBV6-2 or TRBV6-3, the J call TRBJ1-2; D gene uncertain. The germline V gene encodes CDR1 MNHEY and CDR2 SVGEGT. V was shortened by 5 bases and J by 0 bases, with 4 bases between the two germline ends. CDR3 size: 12 residues. CDR3 sequence reads: CASSPANYGYTF. DNA of the CDR3: TGTGCCAGCAGTCCCGCTAACTATGGCTACACCTTC.

The rearrangement uses TRBV5-1 and TRBJ2-2; possible D gene TRBD1, 6 bases. This CDR3 has 14 amino acids. Trimming took off 6 bases at V and 6 bases at J, with 15 bases between the two ends. CDR1 and CDR2 from the germline V gene are SGHRS and YFSETQ. The CDR3 bases are TGCGCCAGCACCCCTGAGGGGGTCTCCGGGGAGCTGTTTTTT. Translation gives CASTPEGVSGELFF.

V is TRBV9 and J is TRBJ2-2; D remains unclear. CDR3 length: 13 amino acids. CDR1 and CDR2 (germline): SGDLS, YYNGEE. V was pared by 2 bases and J by 3 bases, with 5 bases between. CDR3 nucleotides: TGTGCCAGCAGCGTCAGTCACACCGGGGAGCTGTTTTTT. Translating it yields CASSVSHTGELFF.

This chain joins TRBV19 and TRBJ1-1; D is possibly TRBD1 (5 bases). Trimming cost V 6 bases and J 4 bases, with 9 bases left between them. The CDR3 loop spans 12 amino acids. Germline CDR1 LNHDA, CDR2 SQIVND (reference sequence). CDR3 nucleotides: TGTGCCAGTAGGTCGGGGGTCACTGAAGCTTTCTTT. It specifies CASRSGVTEAFF. Filled out from reference TRBV19 and TRBJ1-1, the complete variable domain reads DGGITQSPKYLFRKEGQNVTLSCEQNLNHDAMYWYRQDPGQGLRLIYYSQIVNDFQKGDIAEGYSVSREKKESFPLTVTSAQKNPTAFYLCASRSGVTEAFFGQGTRLTVV.